The 22 T cell receptor beta chains reported below all come from one sample, sequenced in a study of cytomegalovirus exposure and HLA in healthy donors. PCR was performed using 60 Vbeta and 13 Jbeta primers. The data were produced by immunoSEQ multiplex PCR, yet TCRdb's version contains in-frame clones alone and is incomplete. This sample contains roughly 100,000 clones. Sequenced material: PBMCs. These receptors were taken from a man over 45 in good health and CMV-seronegative.

The V call is TRBV29-1, the J call TRBJ1-1, with 8 nucleotides matching TRBD1. V was clipped by 3 bases and J by 6 bases; unmatched bases: 12. CDR1 is SQVTM, CDR2 ANQGSEA, per germline. The CDR3 length is 15 residues. For the CDR3, the DNA is TGCAGCGTTGACCGGACAGGGATTCTTAGATCTGAAGCTTTCTTT. It encodes CSVDRTGILRSEAFF.

V gene TRBV6-5 combines with J gene TRBJ2-7; TRBD1 aligns across 9 bases. V gave up 5 bases and J gave up 9 bases; unmatched junction bases: 11. Germline CDR1 reads MNHEY; CDR2 reads SVGAGI. This CDR3 has 14 amino acids. The CDR3 coding sequence is TGTGCCAGCAGTACGACAGGGGGGGCGGGCGGGCAGTACTTC. As protein: CASSTTGGAGGQYF.

The chain employs TRBV11-2 and TRBJ2-5; TRBD2 matches 7 bases. The J call is doubtful: the DNA matches TRBJ2-7 better. The CDR3 sequence is 16 residues long. Germline V gene lookup returns CDR1 SGHAT and CDR2 FQNNGV. The CDR3 loop reads CASSSFILGGHYEQYF. The CDR3 DNA sequence: TGTGCCAGCAGCTCCTTCATCTTGGGAGGGCACTACGAGCAGTACTTC.

CDR3 DNA: TGTGCCAGCGGAACTCCGACAGGTCTGAACACTGAAGCTTTCTTT. This sequence encodes CASGTPTGLNTEAFF. This chain connects TRBV2 to TRBJ1-1; TRBD1 is a possible D gene (6 bases). Trimming stripped 8 bases from V and 0 bases from J, with 16 bases between. The CDR3 runs 15 residues. Looked up from germline, CDR1 is SNHLY and CDR2 is FYNNEI.

The chain links TRBV4-3 to TRBJ2-2; 15 bases are a match to TRBD2. Germline V lookup: CDR1 LGHNA, CDR2 YSLEER. After removal of 1 base from V and 7 bases from J, the junction contained 10 bases not matched to a gene. The CDR3 runs to 19 residues. The CDR3 region is CASSQGRPGLAGGGGELFF. For the CDR3, the DNA is TGCGCCAGCAGCCAAGGCCGACCCGGACTAGCGGGAGGGGGCGGGGAGCTGTTTTTT.

V gene TRBV4-3 combines with J gene TRBJ2-7, with 10 bases matching TRBD1. The CDR3 is 17 amino acids. V shed 2 bases and J 2 bases; nucleotides not matched to a gene: 9. CDR1 and CDR2 from the germline V gene are LGHNA and YSLEER. CDR3 in amino acids: CASSQYSPGQGPYEQYF. The CDR3, as DNA: TGCGCCAGCAGCCAATACTCACCGGGACAGGGGCCCTACGAGCAGTACTTC.

The chain carries TRBV5-4 and TRBJ2-2; TRBD1 agrees at 9 bases. With 4 bases clipped from V and 3 bases from J, the junction kept 10 bases outside the gene matches. This CDR3 contains 17 residues. Germline lookup yields CDR1 SGHNT and CDR2 YYREEE (reference sequence). Written as DNA, the CDR3 is TGTGCCAGCAGCCCCTCGGGACAGGGTCCCTACACCGGGGAGCTGTTTTTT. It yields the protein CASSPSGQGPYTGELFF. Filled out from reference TRBV5-4 and TRBJ2-2, the complete variable domain reads ETGVTQSPTHLIKTRGQQVTLRCSSQSGHNTVSWYQQALGQGPQFIFQYYREEENGRGNFPPRFSGLQFPNYSSELNVNALELDDSALYLCASSPSGQGPYTGELFFGEGSRLTVL.

V gene TRBV4-3 combines with J gene TRBJ1-2, with D perhaps TRBD1 (5 bases). V was shortened by 0 bases and J by 5 bases, with 13 bases between the two germline ends. The CDR3 totals 15 residues. Germline CDR1 reads LGHNA; CDR2 reads YSLEER. The DNA for the CDR3 is TGCGCCAGCAGCCAAGATCACGGTGGGGGGTATGGCTACACCTTC. This sequence encodes CASSQDHGGGYGYTF.

The genes are TRBV6-5 and TRBJ2-3; a weak D match, TRBD2 (5 bases). The CDR3 sequence is 15 residues long. Germline V gene sequence: CDR1 MNHEY, CDR2 SVGAGI. Trimming stripped 0 bases from V and 3 bases from J, with 10 bases between. The CDR3 is CASSYSPAETDTQYF. The CDR3 DNA is TGTGCCAGCAGTTACTCTCCAGCGGAGACAGATACGCAGTATTTT.

The V gene is TRBV6-5, the J gene TRBJ1-2; 7 bases line up with TRBD1. Trimming removed 5 bases from V and 8 bases from J; junction bases left unmatched: 11. The CDR3 is made up of 14 amino acids. Germline CDR1 MNHEY, CDR2 SVGAGI. CDR3 amino acids: CASSNRGDSMGYTF. CDR3 in DNA: TGTGCCAGCAGTAACAGGGGAGACAGTATGGGCTACACCTTC.

This chain connects TRBV12-5 to TRBJ2-2; 10 bases are a match to TRBD1. CDR1 and CDR2 from the germline V gene are LGHNT and FRNRAP. This CDR3 is 18 amino acids long. The J segment lost 5 bases and the V segment lost 4 bases, leaving 13 bases of the junction unmatched. CDR3 nucleotide sequence: TGTGCTAGTGGTTCTCCTCCGGGACAGGGGTCGAGTACCGGGGAGCTGTTTTTT. Protein: CASGSPPGQGSSTGELFF.

To note about this clone: At one end the junction does not follow the germline gene, possibly because of a read error. The V gene is TRBV7-7, the J gene TRBJ2-2; TRBD2 is a possible D gene (5 bases). Germline lookup yields CDR1 SSHAT and CDR2 FNYEAQ (reference sequence). CDR3 length: 14 amino acids. The CDR3 here is CASTPTRLSGELFF. As DNA, the CDR3 is TGTGCTAGCACACCGACAAGACTATCCGGGGAGCTGTTTTTT.

The chain employs TRBV5-6 and TRBJ1-2; a weak D match, TRBD1 (5 bases). Germline V gene lookup returns CDR1 SGHDT and CDR2 YYEEEE. The CDR3 length is 14 residues. V was clipped by 0 bases and J by 7 bases, with 13 bases between them. This chain's CDR3 is CASSLGPGLVGYTF. In DNA form, the CDR3 reads TGTGCCAGCAGCTTGGGCCCAGGGTTGGTTGGCTACACCTTC.

The chain links TRBV10-2 to TRBJ2-1; D not resolved. CDR1 and CDR2 from the germline V gene are WSHSY and SAAADI. The CDR3 is 11 amino acids. With 4 bases removed from V and 8 bases from J, the gap between germline ends came to 6 bases. The CDR3 DNA reads as TGCGCCAGCAGTGTATTCGATGAGCAGTTCTTC. This translates into CASSVFDEQFF.

The rearrangement uses TRBV29-1 and TRBJ2-5; D gene ambiguous. The last part of the DNA fits TRBJ2-7 better; the J call may be wrong. The CDR3 consists of 12 residues. The germline V gene encodes CDR1 SQVTM and CDR2 ANQGSEA. CDR3 in amino acids: CSVENDDYEQYF. CDR3 bases: TGCAGCGTTGAGAACGACGACTACGAGCAGTACTTC.

This chain uses TRBV9 with TRBJ2-2; the match to TRBD2 covers 14 bases. This CDR3 is 18 amino acids long. Germline values: CDR1 SGDLS, CDR2 YYNGEE. Trimming took 0 bases from V and 8 from J; bases not matched to a gene: 9. The CDR3 loop is CASSVEIGLAGGRGELFF. The CDR3 DNA reads as TGTGCCAGCAGCGTAGAGATCGGACTAGCGGGAGGTCGGGGGGAGCTGTTTTTT.

The chain links TRBV10-3 to TRBJ2-3; D may be TRBD1 (6 bases). The CDR3 has 17 residues. V lost 5 bases and J lost 1, with 19 bases in between. Per germline, CDR1 ENHRY and CDR2 SYGVKD. CDR3 DNA: TGTGCCATCAGTTCAAACTCAGGCGACAGGCGCACAGATACGCAGTATTTT. Its translation is CAISSNSGDRRTDTQYF.

The gene calls are TRBV4-1 and TRBJ1-4; D is undetermined. V was clipped by 0 bases and J by 0 bases, with 14 bases between them. This CDR3 is built from 18 residues. Per germline, CDR1 MGHRA and CDR2 YSYEKL. This chain's CDR3 is CASSQDYFVEPTNEKLFF. DNA for the CDR3: TGCGCCAGCAGCCAAGATTATTTTGTAGAACCAACTAATGAAAAACTGTTTTTT.

J is TRBJ2-1 and V is TRBV7-2; 7 bases are shared with TRBD2. CDR3 length equals 16 residues. The junction had 8 bases not matched to a gene; V was cut back by 1 base and J by 5 bases. Germline V gene lookup returns CDR1 SGHTA and CDR2 FQGNSA. Here the CDR3 reads CASSLGIGRSHNEQFF. CDR3 coding DNA: TGTGCCAGCAGCTTAGGTATCGGGAGGTCCCACAATGAGCAGTTCTTC.

The V gene is TRBV15, the J gene TRBJ2-5; 15 bases agree with TRBD2. The junction had 12 bases not matched to a gene; V was cut back by 2 bases and J by 5 bases. Germline-derived CDR1 and CDR2 are LNHNV and YYDKDF (reference sequence). The CDR3 sequence is 19 residues long. The CDR3 DNA reads as TGTGCCACCAGCAGACCACACACTGGACTAGCGGGAGGGCAGGAGACCCAGTACTTC. It specifies CATSRPHTGLAGGQETQYF.

The chain employs TRBV29-1 and TRBJ2-7; possible D gene TRBD1, 5 bases. The germline CDR1 and CDR2 sequences are SQVTM and ANQGSEA. CDR3 length: 12 amino acids. V lost 5 bases to trimming and J lost 2 bases, with 10 bases between them. As DNA, the CDR3 is TGCAGCGTTATGAGACAGACCTACGAGCAGTACTTC. It codes for CSVMRQTYEQYF.

This clone registers medium-sized by frequency. The rearrangement uses TRBV10-3 and TRBJ2-7, with 8 bases fitting TRBD1. Trimming at V came to 4 bases and at J to 0 bases, leaving 8 bases not matched to a gene. Germline V gives CDR1 ENHRY, CDR2 SYGVKD. There are 16 residues in the CDR3. The CDR3 nucleotides are TGTGCCATCAGTGGGGAGACAGGGGTTTACTCCTACGAGCAGTACTTC. Translated: CAISGETGVYSYEQYF.